The 10 T cell receptor beta chains below come from one sample, sequenced in a study of blood T cell repertoires in COVID-19. The table came from immunoSEQ multiplex PCR; TCRdb's copy has only in-frame clones and leaves some out. This sample has a few hundred thousand clones, with 75% to 90% found just once. The sequencing input was peripheral blood. Receptors were obtained from a young woman with acute or convalescent COVID-19.

The rearrangement joins TRBV3-1 (or the pseudogene TRBV3-2) to TRBJ2-7; TRBD1 matches 10 bases. The germline gives CDR1 LGHDT, CDR2 YNNKEL (reference sequence). The J segment lost 0 bases and the V segment lost 3 bases, leaving 2 bases of the junction unmatched. The CDR3 is made up of 15 amino acids. The CDR3, as DNA: TGTGCCAGCAGCCACGGACAGGGGGGCTCCTACGAGCAGTACTTC. Translation gives CASSHGQGGSYEQYF.

This chain joins TRBV28 and TRBJ1-4; tentative D call: TRBD1 (6 bases). Trimming took 5 bases from V and 6 from J, leaving 16 bases between them. Germline-derived CDR1 and CDR2 are MDHEN and SYDVKM. The CDR3 contains 15 residues. Here the CDR3 reads CASSGWTEEDEKLFF. The CDR3 nucleotides are TGTGCCAGCAGTGGCTGGACAGAAGAGGATGAAAAACTGTTTTTT.

J is TRBJ1-4 and V is TRBV4-2; D gene unclear. This CDR3 is 17 amino acids long. Looked up from germline, CDR1 is LGHNA and CDR2 is YNFKEQ. V was cut by 1 base and J by 0 bases, with 12 bases left in between. CDR3 loop: CASSQAISRSTNEKLFF. As DNA, the CDR3 is TGTGCCAGCAGCCAAGCGATCTCTAGATCAACTAATGAAAAACTGTTTTTT.

This clone was observed at least ten times. The V and J genes are TRBV28 and TRBJ2-1; TRBD2 matches 9 bases. Per germline, CDR1 MDHEN and CDR2 SYDVKM. The CDR3 contains 15 residues. V was pared by 7 bases and J by 4 bases, with 8 bases of the junction left unmatched. In DNA, the CDR3 is TGTGCCAGCACCCCGCAGGCGGGGGGGTACAATGAGCAGTTCTTC. Translation: CASTPQAGGYNEQFF.

J is TRBJ1-3 and V is TRBV7-9; no clear D gene. The germline V gene encodes CDR1 SEHNR and CDR2 FQNEAQ (reference sequence). Trimming took 2 bases from V and 8 from J, leaving 16 bases between them. CDR3 length equals 15 residues. The CDR3 DNA is TGTGCCAGCAGCTTATCGGGAGGCCTGGAGCACACCATATATTTT. This encodes CASSLSGGLEHTIYF.

The rearrangement uses TRBV29-1 and TRBJ1-4; maybe TRBD1 (6 bases). The CDR3 runs 14 residues. Germline V gene data show CDR1 as SQVTM and CDR2 as ANQGSEA. Trimming shortened V by 6 bases and J by 6 bases, and 17 bases separated the two germline ends. CDR3 coding DNA: TGCAGCGTGGGCCAGGGGAAAGGGGATGAAAAACTGTTTTTT. The encoded protein is CSVGQGKGDEKLFF.

The CDR3 reads CATSIGTSGRVRAETQYF. CDR3 nucleotides: TGTGCCACCAGCATCGGGACTAGCGGGAGGGTAAGGGCAGAGACCCAGTACTTC. The V call is TRBV24-1, the J call TRBJ2-5; 16 bases fit TRBD2. Looked up from germline, CDR1 is KGHDR and CDR2 is SFDVKD. J gave up 4 bases and V 7 bases, and 11 bases lay outside the gene matches. This CDR3 spans 18 amino acids.

This clone has just one count. The rearrangement links TRBV10-2 to TRBJ2-1; the match to TRBD2 covers 12 bases. Germline trimming cut 4 bases from V and 9 bases from J; bases unmatched to any gene: 10. The CDR3 is made up of 16 amino acids. Looked up from germline, CDR1 is WSHSY and CDR2 is SAAADI. The CDR3 protein is CASSVTSGSYWGEQFF. The CDR3, as DNA: TGCGCCAGCAGTGTGACTAGCGGGAGCTATTGGGGTGAGCAGTTCTTC.

The genes are TRBV5-6 and TRBJ1-2; D might be TRBD1 (6 bases). The CDR3 spans 14 residues. The V gene lost 6 bases and the J gene lost 2 bases, with 14 bases spanning the gap. In germline, CDR1 is SGHDT, CDR2 YYEEEE. In DNA form, the CDR3 reads TGTGCCAGCACCTGGGGACACCTCAACTATGGCTACACCTTC. This codes for CASTWGHLNYGYTF.

This clone has a handful of counts. One end of the junction fails to match germline, which may point to a read error. The chain uses TRBV6-1 and TRBJ1-5; D gene ambiguous. The CDR3 loop spans 18 amino acids. Looked up from germline, CDR1 is MNHNS and CDR2 is SASEGT. CDR3 coding DNA: TGTGCCAGCCGTGAGGAGAGGCGTAAGTTTAATAGCAATCAGCCCCAGCATTTT. Its translation: CASREERRKFNSNQPQHF.